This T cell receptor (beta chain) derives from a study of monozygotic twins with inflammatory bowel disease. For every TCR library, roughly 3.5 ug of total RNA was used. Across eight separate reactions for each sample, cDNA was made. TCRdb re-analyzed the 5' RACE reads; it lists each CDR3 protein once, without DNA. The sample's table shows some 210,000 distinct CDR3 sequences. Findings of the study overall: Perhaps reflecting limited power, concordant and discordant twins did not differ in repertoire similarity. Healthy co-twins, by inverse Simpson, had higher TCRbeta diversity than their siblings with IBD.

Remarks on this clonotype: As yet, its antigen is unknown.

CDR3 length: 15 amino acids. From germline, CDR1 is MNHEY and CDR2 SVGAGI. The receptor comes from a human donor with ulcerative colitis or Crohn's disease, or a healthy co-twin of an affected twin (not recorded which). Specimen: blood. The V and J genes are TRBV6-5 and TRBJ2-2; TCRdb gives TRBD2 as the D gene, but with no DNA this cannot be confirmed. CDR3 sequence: CASSFVKAGAGELFF.